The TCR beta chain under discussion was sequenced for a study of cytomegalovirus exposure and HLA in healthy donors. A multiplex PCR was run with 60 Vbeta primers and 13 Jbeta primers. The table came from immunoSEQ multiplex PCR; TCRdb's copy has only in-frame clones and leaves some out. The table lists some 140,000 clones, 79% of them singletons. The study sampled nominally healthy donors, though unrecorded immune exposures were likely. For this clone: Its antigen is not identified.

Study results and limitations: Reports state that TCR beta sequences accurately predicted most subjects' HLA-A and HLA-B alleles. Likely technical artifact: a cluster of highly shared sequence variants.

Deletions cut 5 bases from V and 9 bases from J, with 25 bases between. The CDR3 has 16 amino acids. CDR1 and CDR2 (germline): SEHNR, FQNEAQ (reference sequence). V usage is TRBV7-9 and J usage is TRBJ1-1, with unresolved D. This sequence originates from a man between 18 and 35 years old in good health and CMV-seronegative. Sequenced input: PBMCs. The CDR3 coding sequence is TGTGCCAGCAGCCCCCCCTCCGGACGGGGATTCGCCAAAGCTTTCTTT. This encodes CASSPPSGRGFAKAFF.